The 28 T cell receptor beta chains given below trace back to one sample, sequenced in a study of identical twins. MiXCR, applied by TCRdb to the 5' RACE reads, yields one record per CDR3 protein. The sample carries about 240,000 distinct CDR3 sequences, 10% recorded once. The source material was memory T cells sorted from blood. The receptor source for this set is a man aged 50 to 60 in good health.

V usage is TRBV6-5 and J usage is TRBJ1-5; a possible D gene is TRBD1 (5 bases). V shed 4 bases and J shed 1 base, with 11 bases lying between them. The CDR3 totals 15 residues. Germline-derived CDR1 and CDR2 are MNHEY and SVGAGI. The CDR3 bases are TGTGCCAGCAGTTCAGGGATGGTAAGCAATCAGCCCCAGCATTTT. Translation: CASSSGMVSNQPQHF.

The sample holds many counts of this clonotype. This sequence joins TRBV28 and TRBJ2-1, with D hard to call. This CDR3 comprises 14 residues. The ends were cut back, 4 bases at V and 8 bases at J, with 15 bases in the middle. CDR1 is MDHEN, CDR2 SYDVKM, per germline. The DNA of the CDR3 is TGTGCCAGCAGTTCGAGTAAAGTGATCGATGAGCAGTTCTTC. This codes for CASSSSKVIDEQFF.

The J gene is TRBJ2-7, the V gene TRBV11-2, with 9 bases lining up with TRBD2. Germline V gives CDR1 SGHAT, CDR2 FQNNGV. The CDR3 runs to 16 residues. V trimming: 1 base; J trimming: 4 bases; junction bases outside the gene matches: 8. The CDR3 coding sequence is TGTGCCAGCAGCTTAGTAGGATTAGCGGGAGTTTACGAGCAGTACTTC. Residues: CASSLVGLAGVYEQYF.

With regard to this clonotype: An end of the junction does not agree with germline; a read error may underlie this. This rearrangement joins TRBV6-1 to TRBJ1-1; 9 bases fit TRBD1. This CDR3 is 14 amino acids long. Germline lookup yields CDR1 MNHNS and CDR2 SASEGT. CDR3 protein: CTSSPGQGWAEAFF. The CDR3 coding sequence is TGTACCAGCAGCCCGGGACAGGGATGGGCTGAAGCTTTCTTT.

This clonotype occurred a few times. The rearrangement joins TRBV7-8 to TRBJ1-3, with 8 bases fitting TRBD1. CDR3 length: 15 amino acids. Germline trimming cut 5 bases from V and 0 bases from J; bases unmatched to any gene: 3. CDR1 is SGHVS, CDR2 FQNEAQ, per germline. The CDR3 DNA sequence: TGTGCCAGCAGCCAGGGGGCAACCTCTGGAAACACCATATATTTT. Translation: CASSQGATSGNTIYF.

The V and J genes are TRBV21-1 and TRBJ2-5; TRBD1 reflects the table's D call only, with no check against the DNA. TRBV21-1 constitutes a pseudogene. The CDR3 runs to 16 residues. The CDR3 DNA sequence: TGTGCCAGCAGCAACCCCAGGGTAGAGTCTCAAGAGACCCAGTACTTC. It yields the protein CASSNPRVESQETQYF.

This clonotype was found a few times. CDR3 sequence: CSARQGREQFF. The DNA of the CDR3 is TGCAGTGCTAGGCAGGGAAGGGAGCAGTTCTTC. The V and J genes are TRBV20-1 and TRBJ2-1; D perhaps matches TRBD1 (5 bases). Trimming left V 3 bases short and J 10 bases short, with 10 bases between. The CDR3 extends over 11 amino acids. CDR1 is DFQATT, CDR2 SNEGSKA, per germline (reference sequence).

In its sample, this clonotype was seen once. V and J are TRBV28 and TRBJ1-2, with D perhaps matching TRBD1 (5 bases). V lost 2 bases, J lost 4 bases, and 8 bases lay in between. Germline V lookup: CDR1 MDHEN, CDR2 SYDVKM. This CDR3 has 13 amino acids. CDR3 protein: CASSLDQGYGYTF. In DNA form, the CDR3 reads TGTGCCAGCAGTTTAGATCAGGGCTATGGCTACACCTTC.

This clonotype has ten or more counts. The chain recombines TRBV5-1 with TRBJ2-5; possibly TRBD1 for D (5 bases). V lost 4 bases, J lost 7 bases, and 14 bases lay in between. The CDR3 is 13 residues long. From germline, CDR1 is SGHRS and CDR2 YFSETQ. CDR3 in amino acids: CASSDKGSGTQYF. The DNA for the CDR3 is TGCGCCAGCAGCGACAAGGGGTCGGGGACCCAGTACTTC.

The genes are TRBV4-2 and TRBJ1-4; 9 positions match TRBD1. Unmatched junction bases numbered 9, after V lost 3 bases and J lost 7 bases. Germline CDR1 and CDR2: LGHNA and YNFKEQ. There are 16 residues in the CDR3. CDR3 DNA sequence: TGTGCCAGCAGCCAGGGTGAACAGGGGGCGCGTGAAAAACTGTTTTTT. Translation gives CASSQGEQGAREKLFF.

On this clonotype itself: The junction differs from germline at one of its ends, possibly a read error. The rearrangement uses TRBV5-1 and TRBJ2-7, with D perhaps TRBD1 (6 bases). Per the germline V gene, CDR1 is SGHRS and CDR2 is YFSETQ. The CDR3 contains 16 residues. DNA of the CDR3: TGCGCCAGCGGCTTAGGGGCAGGGGACGGCTCCTACGAGCAGTACTTC. This codes for CASGLGAGDGSYEQYF.

In its sample, this clonotype was seen many times. The chain carries TRBV20-1 and TRBJ2-7; D assignment may be TRBD1 or TRBD2 (5 bases each). Looked up from germline, CDR1 is DFQATT and CDR2 is SNEGSKA (reference sequence). V shed 3 bases and J shed 2 bases, with 11 bases lying between them. The CDR3 has 13 amino acids. The CDR3 loop is CSARGVGPYEQYF. CDR3 coding DNA: TGCAGTGCTAGGGGGGTGGGACCCTACGAGCAGTACTTC.

The sample holds a few counts of this clonotype. The gene calls are TRBV3-1 and TRBJ2-1; D remains unclear. V lost 2 bases and J lost 7, with 9 bases in between. The CDR3 runs 13 residues. The germline V gene encodes CDR1 LGHDT and CDR2 YNNKEL (reference sequence). The CDR3 reads CASSQRARNEQFF. CDR3 DNA sequence: TGTGCCAGCAGCCAACGCGCGAGGAATGAGCAGTTCTTC.

This clonotype showed up many times. The V and J genes are TRBV21-1 and TRBJ2-5; TRBD2 is the table's D call, not checked against the DNA. TRBV21-1 corresponds to a pseudogene. The CDR3 runs to 15 residues. CDR3 residues: CASSIWGRGQETQYF. CDR3 bases: TGTGCCAGCAGCATTTGGGGGAGGGGGCAAGAGACCCAGTACTTC.

The rearrangement uses TRBV9 and TRBJ2-2, with unresolved D. The CDR3 loop spans 13 amino acids. The V end was cut by 0 bases, the J end by 4 bases, with 4 bases between. The germline V gene has CDR1 SGDLS and CDR2 YYNGEE. The CDR3 DNA reads as TGTGCCAGCAGCGTAGTGGGCACCGGGGAGCTGTTTTTT. Translating it yields CASSVVGTGELFF. The complete variable domain, with remaining parts taken from reference TRBV9 and TRBJ2-2, reads DSGVTQTPKHLITATGQRVTLRCSPRSGDLSVYWYQQSLDQGLQFLIQYYNGEERAKGNILERFSAQQFPDLHSELNLSSLELGDSALYFCASSVVGTGELFFGEGSRLTVL.

At least ten counts were recorded for this clonotype. V usage is TRBV6-5 and J usage is TRBJ2-1, with 10 nucleotides matching TRBD2. The CDR3 loop spans 15 amino acids. Germline V CDR1 and CDR2: MNHEY, SVGAGI. V gave up 6 bases and J gave up 4 bases; unmatched junction bases: 6. CDR3 bases: TGTGCCAGCAGGTATCCGGGACTAGCGTACAATGAGCAGTTCTTC. Its translation is CASRYPGLAYNEQFF.

This clonotype was seen repeatedly, ten times or more. A junction boundary mismatches the germline segment, possibly from a read error. The chain employs TRBV18 and TRBJ2-1; TRBD1 agrees at 8 bases. Germline CDR1 and CDR2: KGHSH and LQKENI. The CDR3 length is 15 residues. CDR3 DNA sequence: TGTGCCAGCTCCCCACAGGGGGAAACTTACAATGAGCAGTTCTTC. Its protein product is CASSPQGETYNEQFF.

The rearrangement uses TRBV24-1 and TRBJ2-5; the D gene could be TRBD1 or TRBD2 (5 bases each). The V end lost 7 bases, the J end lost 5 bases, and 7 bases lay between the germline ends. From germline, CDR1 is KGHDR and CDR2 SFDVKD. The CDR3 totals 11 residues. CDR3 in DNA: TGTGCCACCAGATGGGGGGAGACCCAGTACTTC. Protein: CATRWGETQYF.

The chain has TRBV9 and TRBJ2-3; the D is unclear. The V end was cut by 4 bases, the J end by 2 bases, with 8 bases between. Germline V gives CDR1 SGDLS, CDR2 YYNGEE. The CDR3 consists of 13 residues. CDR3 in amino acids: CASSPQTTDTQYF. DNA for the CDR3: TGTGCCAGCAGCCCCCAAACCACAGATACGCAGTATTTT.

This clonotype has at least ten counts. This rearrangement joins TRBV4-1 to TRBJ2-5; D remains ambiguous. This CDR3 has 15 amino acids. CDR1 is MGHRA and CDR2 is YSYEKL in the germline V gene. The V end was cut by 0 bases, the J end by 2 bases, with 10 bases between. CDR3 protein: CASSQDRAGQETQYF. The CDR3 DNA reads as TGCGCCAGCAGCCAAGATCGGGCAGGACAAGAGACCCAGTACTTC.

This clonotype appeared many times. This chain links TRBV28 with TRBJ2-1, with 9 bases fitting TRBD2. The length of the CDR3 is 14 residues. Germline values: CDR1 MDHEN, CDR2 SYDVKM. J lost 9 bases, V lost 6 bases, and 9 bases had no gene match. The DNA of the CDR3 is TGTGCCAGCAGCAACAGACTAGCGGCCTTTGAGCAGTTCTTC. Its translation: CASSNRLAAFEQFF. Filled out from reference TRBV28 and TRBJ2-1, the complete variable domain reads DVKVTQSSRYLVKRTGEKVFLECVQDMDHENMFWYRQDPGLGLRLIYFSYDVKMKEKGDIPEGYSVSREKKERFSLILESASTNQTSMYLCASSNRLAAFEQFFGPGTRLTVL.

This clonotype was observed a handful of times. CDR3 sequence (DNA): TGCGCCAGCTCCCCGGACGGTAATTCACCCCTCCACTTT. It translates to CASSPDGNSPLHF. The chain carries TRBV5-1 and TRBJ1-6; D is unclear. V was shortened by 7 bases and J by 6 bases, with 11 bases between the two germline ends. Germline CDR1 reads SGHRS; CDR2 reads YFSETQ. CDR3 size: 13 residues. Complete variable domain (other parts from reference TRBV5-1 and TRBJ1-6): KAGVTQTPRYLIKTRGQQVTLSCSPISGHRSVSWYQQTPGQGLQFLFEYFSETQRNKGNFPGRFSGRQFSNSRSEMNVSTLELGDSALYLCASSPDGNSPLHFGNGTRLTVT.

This clonotype has at least ten counts. This chain's CDR3 is CASGEGANYGYTF. CDR3 DNA sequence: TGTGCCAGCGGTGAGGGAGCTAACTATGGCTACACCTTC. The chain joins TRBV7-2 to TRBJ1-2; D ambiguous. V lost 8 bases to trimming and J lost 0 bases, with 10 bases between them. Germline V gene lookup returns CDR1 SGHTA and CDR2 FQGNSA. This CDR3 has 13 amino acids.

Many counts were recorded for this clonotype. This chain's CDR3 is CASRRTEDYNEQFF. DNA of the CDR3: TGTGCCAGCAGAAGGACAGAGGACTACAATGAGCAGTTCTTC. The chain employs TRBV28 and TRBJ2-1; D may be TRBD1 (6 bases). Per germline, CDR1 MDHEN and CDR2 SYDVKM. The CDR3 runs to 14 residues. V was pared by 6 bases and J by 3 bases, with 12 bases between. The variable domain in full, completed from reference TRBV28 and TRBJ2-1, reads DVKVTQSSRYLVKRTGEKVFLECVQDMDHENMFWYRQDPGLGLRLIYFSYDVKMKEKGDIPEGYSVSREKKERFSLILESASTNQTSMYLCASRRTEDYNEQFFGPGTRLTVL.

A few counts support this clonotype. J is TRBJ2-7 and V is TRBV6-2 or TRBV6-3; 13 bases fit TRBD2. Germline assignment: CDR1 MNHEY and CDR2 SVGEGT. Losses at the gene ends were 7 bases for V and 3 bases for J; bases not matched to a gene: 6. CDR3 length equals 15 residues. CDR3 in amino acids: CASTSGLAGVYEQYF. Written as DNA, the CDR3 is TGTGCCAGCACCAGCGGACTAGCGGGGGTCTACGAGCAGTACTTC.

The table lists this clonotype with a few counts. The V call is TRBV2, the J call TRBJ2-5; no reliable D call. The germline V gene encodes CDR1 SNHLY and CDR2 FYNNEI. The CDR3 is 14 amino acids. Trimming pared 3 bases from V and 6 bases from J, leaving 14 bases between. DNA of the CDR3: TGTGCCAGCAGTGAGCATCCCGCACGGAAGACCCAGTACTTC. Its protein product is CASSEHPARKTQYF. Full variable domain (remainder filled in from reference TRBV2 and TRBJ2-5): EPEVTQTPSHQVTQMGQEVILRCVPISNHLYFYWYRQILGQKVEFLVSFYNNEISEKSEIFDDQFSVERPDGSNFTLKIRSTKLEDSAMYFCASSEHPARKTQYFGPGTRLLVL.

The chain joins TRBV7-6 to TRBJ2-7, with TRBD1 identical over 7 bases. V lost 5 bases to trimming and J lost 7 bases; unmatched junction nucleotides: 11. Germline values: CDR1 SGHVS, CDR2 FNYEAQ. The CDR3 loop spans 14 amino acids. CDR3 protein: CASSEGQSVREQYF. The CDR3, as DNA: TGTGCCAGCAGCGAGGGACAGTCTGTAAGGGAGCAGTACTTC.

On this clonotype: The CDR3 carries no conserved terminal phenylalanine or tryptophan, so it likely arises from a read error. J is TRBJ2-2 and V is TRBV6-1; 7 bases agree with TRBD1. V was pared by 8 bases and J by 4 bases, with 10 bases of the junction left unmatched. The CDR3 sequence is 15 residues long. The V gene's germline CDR1 is MNHNS and CDR2 SASEGT. The CDR3 coding sequence is TGTGCCAGCTATTTTCGGGCAGGGGGCACCGGGGAGCTGTTTTTA. Translated: CASYFRAGGTGELFL.